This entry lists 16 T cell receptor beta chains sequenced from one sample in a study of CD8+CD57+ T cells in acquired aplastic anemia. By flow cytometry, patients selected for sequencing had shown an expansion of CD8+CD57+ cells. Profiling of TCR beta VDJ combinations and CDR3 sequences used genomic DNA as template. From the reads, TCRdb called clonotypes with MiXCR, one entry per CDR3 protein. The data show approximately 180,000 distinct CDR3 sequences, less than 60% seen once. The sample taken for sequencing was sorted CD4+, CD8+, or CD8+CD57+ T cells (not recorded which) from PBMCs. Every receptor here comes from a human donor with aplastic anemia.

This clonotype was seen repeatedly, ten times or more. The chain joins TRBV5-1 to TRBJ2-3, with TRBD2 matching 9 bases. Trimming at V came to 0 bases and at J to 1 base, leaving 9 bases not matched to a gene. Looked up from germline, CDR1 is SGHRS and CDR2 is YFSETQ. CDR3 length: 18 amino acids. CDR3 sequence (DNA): TGCGCCAGCAGCTTGGCCCGCGGGCTAGCGGGACGCACAGATACGCAGTATTTT. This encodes CASSLARGLAGRTDTQYF. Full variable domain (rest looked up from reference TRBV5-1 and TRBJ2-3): KAGVTQTPRYLIKTRGQQVTLSCSPISGHRSVSWYQQTPGQGLQFLFEYFSETQRNKGNFPGRFSGRQFSNSRSEMNVSTLELGDSALYLCASSLARGLAGRTDTQYFGPGTRLTVL.

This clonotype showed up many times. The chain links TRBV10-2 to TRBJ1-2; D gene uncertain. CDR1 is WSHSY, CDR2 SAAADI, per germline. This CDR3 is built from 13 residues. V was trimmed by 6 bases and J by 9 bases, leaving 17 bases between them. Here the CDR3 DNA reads TGCGCCAGCAGAATCGACTTAGTTATGAGCTACACCTTC. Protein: CASRIDLVMSYTF.

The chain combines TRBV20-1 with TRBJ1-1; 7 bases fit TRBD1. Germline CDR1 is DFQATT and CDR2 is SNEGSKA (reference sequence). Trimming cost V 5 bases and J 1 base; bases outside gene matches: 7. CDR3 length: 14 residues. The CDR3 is CSAQGGAGNTEAFF. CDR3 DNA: TGCAGTGCTCAAGGGGGCGCTGGGAACACTGAAGCTTTCTTT.

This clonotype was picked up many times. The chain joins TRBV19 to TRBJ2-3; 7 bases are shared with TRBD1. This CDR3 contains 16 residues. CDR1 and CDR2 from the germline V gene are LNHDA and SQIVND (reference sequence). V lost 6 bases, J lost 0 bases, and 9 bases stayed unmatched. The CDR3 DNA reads TGTGCCAGTAGCGAGACCGGGACAGTTAGCACAGATACGCAGTATTTT. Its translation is CASSETGTVSTDTQYF.

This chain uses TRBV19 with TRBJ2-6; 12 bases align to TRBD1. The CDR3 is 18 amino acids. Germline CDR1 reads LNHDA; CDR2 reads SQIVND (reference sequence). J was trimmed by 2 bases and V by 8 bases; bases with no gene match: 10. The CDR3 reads CASRDPGTGGAGANVLTF. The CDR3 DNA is TGTGCCAGTCGTGACCCCGGGACAGGGGGCGCTGGGGCCAACGTCCTGACTTTC.

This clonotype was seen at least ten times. The CDR3, as DNA: TGTGCCAGCAGAGGTCTGAGAGGGCAGCCCCACGAGCAGTACTTC. Protein sequence: CASRGLRGQPHEQYF. The chain combines TRBV7-2 with TRBJ2-7; tentatively, D is TRBD2 (5 bases). The CDR3 covers 15 residues. The germline CDR1 and CDR2 sequences are SGHTA and FQGNSA. Trimming removed 6 bases from V and 5 bases from J, with 20 bases in between.

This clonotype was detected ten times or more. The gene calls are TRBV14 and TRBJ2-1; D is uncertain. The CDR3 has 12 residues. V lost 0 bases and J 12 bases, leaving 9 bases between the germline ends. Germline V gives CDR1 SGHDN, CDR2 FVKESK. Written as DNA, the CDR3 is TGTGCCAGCAGCCAAGAGGGCAGGCTGCAGTTCTTC. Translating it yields CASSQEGRLQFF.

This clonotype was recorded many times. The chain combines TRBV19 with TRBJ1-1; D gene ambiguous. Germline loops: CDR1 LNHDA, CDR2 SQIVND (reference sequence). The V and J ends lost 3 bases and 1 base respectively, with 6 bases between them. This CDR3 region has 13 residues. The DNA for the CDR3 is TGTGCCAGTAGTATTCAGGCGAACACTGAAGCTTTCTTT. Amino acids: CASSIQANTEAFF.

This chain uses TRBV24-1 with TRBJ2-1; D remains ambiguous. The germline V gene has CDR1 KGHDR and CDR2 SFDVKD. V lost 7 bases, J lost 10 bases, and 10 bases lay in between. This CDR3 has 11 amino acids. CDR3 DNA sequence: TGTGCCACCAGCACCTCACGGGAGCAGTTCTTC. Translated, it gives CATSTSREQFF.

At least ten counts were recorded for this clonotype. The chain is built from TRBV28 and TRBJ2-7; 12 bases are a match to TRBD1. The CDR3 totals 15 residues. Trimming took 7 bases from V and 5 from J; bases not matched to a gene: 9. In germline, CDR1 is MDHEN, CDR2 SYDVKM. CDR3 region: CASTPRDRGLHEQYF. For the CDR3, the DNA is TGTGCCAGCACCCCGAGGGACAGGGGGCTTCACGAGCAGTACTTC.

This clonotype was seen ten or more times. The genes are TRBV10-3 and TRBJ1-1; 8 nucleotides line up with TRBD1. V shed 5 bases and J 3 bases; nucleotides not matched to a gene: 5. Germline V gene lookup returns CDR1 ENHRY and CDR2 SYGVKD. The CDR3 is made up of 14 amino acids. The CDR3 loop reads CAISKQDRDTEAFF. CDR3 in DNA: TGTGCCATCAGTAAGCAGGACAGGGACACTGAAGCTTTCTTT.

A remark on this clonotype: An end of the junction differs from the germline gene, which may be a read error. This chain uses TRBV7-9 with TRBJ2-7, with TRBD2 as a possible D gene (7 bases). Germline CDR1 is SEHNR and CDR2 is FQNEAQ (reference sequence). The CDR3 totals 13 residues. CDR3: CASSFRGAYKQYF. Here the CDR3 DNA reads TGTGCCAGCAGCTTCCGGGGGGCCTACAAGCAGTACTTC.

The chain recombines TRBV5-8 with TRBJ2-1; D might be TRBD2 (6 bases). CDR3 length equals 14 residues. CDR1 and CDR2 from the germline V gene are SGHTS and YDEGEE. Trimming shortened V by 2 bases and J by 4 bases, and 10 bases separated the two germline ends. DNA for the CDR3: TGTGCCAGCAGCTTTGGGGGGAAATACAATGAGCAGTTCTTC. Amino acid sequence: CASSFGGKYNEQFF.

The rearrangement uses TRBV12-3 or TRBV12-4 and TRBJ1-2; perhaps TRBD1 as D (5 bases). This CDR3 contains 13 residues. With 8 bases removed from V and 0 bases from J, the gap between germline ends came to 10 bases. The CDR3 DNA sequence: TGTGCCAGCCGGACAAAACCTAACTATGGCTACACCTTC. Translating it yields CASRTKPNYGYTF.

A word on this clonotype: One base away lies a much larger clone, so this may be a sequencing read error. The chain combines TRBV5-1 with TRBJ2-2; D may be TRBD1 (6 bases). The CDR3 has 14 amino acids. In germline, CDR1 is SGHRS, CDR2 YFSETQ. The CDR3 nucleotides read TGCGCCAGCAGCTTTACAGGGAACACCGGGGAGCTGTCTTTT. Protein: CASSFTGNTGELSF.

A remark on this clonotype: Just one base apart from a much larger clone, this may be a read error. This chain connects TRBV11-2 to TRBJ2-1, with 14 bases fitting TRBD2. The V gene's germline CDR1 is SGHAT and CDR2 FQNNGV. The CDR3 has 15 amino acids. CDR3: CASSRTSGGLGEQLF. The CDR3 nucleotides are TGTGCCAGCAGCCGGACTAGCGGGGGGCTGGGGGAGCAGCTCTTC.